This TCR beta chain is from a study of human T cells and chemical hapten exposure. This clonotype was picked up many times. CDR1 and CDR2 from the germline V gene are KGHSH and LQKENI. Trimming at V came to 6 bases and at J to 6 bases, leaving 5 bases not matched to a gene. The CDR3 consists of 13 residues. TCRdb reprocessed the RACE reads with MiXCR, giving one entry per CDR3 protein. The sample shows tens of thousands of distinct CDR3 sequences, just under 9% of them seen only once. Time point noted: healthy volunteer bleed at 2 weeks. The authors' total RNA extraction used unfractionated whole blood.

Sequencing was carried out using whole blood. This chain uses TRBV18 with TRBJ2-3; TRBD1 matches 8 bases. The sequence was obtained from a female donor in good health. Some clones in this sample may be carry-over from other donors' samples. Written as DNA, the CDR3 is TGTGCCAGCTCTCTCGGACAGGGCGATACGCAGTATTTT. Translation gives CASSLGQGDTQYF.